This passage covers 28 T cell receptor beta chains from one sample sequenced in a study of blood T cell repertoires in COVID-19. Clones were read by immunoSEQ multiplex PCR, and TCRdb kept only the in-frame ones, dropping some. Counted here are 150,000 to 200,000 clones, about 80% occurring once; the ten biggest clones make up less than 15%. The sequencing sample was made of PBMCs or T cells enriched from blood (not recorded which). The source is a man aged 45-65 years who had recovered from COVID-19.

CDR3 coding DNA: TGTGCCACCAGTGGTTCCCGTGGGGGCTACACTGAAGCTTTCTTT. Its protein is CATSGSRGGYTEAFF. This chain uses TRBV24-1 with TRBJ1-1; D is perhaps TRBD1 (6 bases). Trimming left V 5 bases short and J 3 bases short, with 15 bases between. CDR1 KGHDR and CDR2 SFDVKD come from the germline V gene. This CDR3 is built from 15 residues.

In nucleotides, the CDR3 is TGCGCCAGCAGCCTGACAGGGCTCTCCTACAATGAGCAGTTCTTC. Amino acid sequence: CASSLTGLSYNEQFF. The chain employs TRBV5-1 and TRBJ2-1; TRBD1 matches at 7 bases. Trimming took 4 bases from V and 0 from J; bases not matched to a gene: 4. Germline V gene data show CDR1 as SGHRS and CDR2 as YFSETQ. CDR3 size: 15 residues. The full variable domain, with the rest looked up from reference TRBV5-1 and TRBJ2-1, is KAGVTQTPRYLIKTRGQQVTLSCSPISGHRSVSWYQQTPGQGLQFLFEYFSETQRNKGNFPGRFSGRQFSNSRSEMNVSTLELGDSALYLCASSLTGLSYNEQFFGPGTRLTVL.

The chain has TRBV9 and TRBJ2-2, with 9 bases aligning to TRBD1. The CDR3 is made up of 15 amino acids. Trimming at V came to 3 bases and at J to 6 bases, leaving 6 bases not matched to a gene. The germline CDR1 and CDR2 sequences are SGDLS and YYNGEE. CDR3 sequence reads: CASSAWDRDSGELFF. Here the CDR3 DNA reads TGTGCCAGCAGCGCCTGGGACAGGGATTCCGGGGAGCTGTTTTTT.

The V call is TRBV11-2, the J call TRBJ1-5; the D gene is possibly TRBD1 (5 bases). CDR1 and CDR2 (germline): SGHAT, FQNNGV. The ends were cut back, 0 bases at V and 2 bases at J, with 11 bases in the middle. CDR3 length equals 16 residues. CDR3 sequence: CASSLDRGGGNQPQHF. The CDR3 DNA reads TGTGCCAGCAGCTTAGATCGCGGGGGTGGCAATCAGCCCCAGCATTTT.

The chain has TRBV6-2 or TRBV6-3 and TRBJ1-6; D may be TRBD1 (6 bases). The germline gives CDR1 MNHEY, CDR2 SVGEGT. Deletions cut 5 bases from V and 9 bases from J, with 17 bases between. CDR3 length: 15 amino acids. CDR3: CASSPLEGDGSPLHF. The CDR3 DNA is TGTGCCAGCAGTCCGCTCGAGGGGGACGGTTCACCCCTCCACTTT.

The gene calls are TRBV12-3 or TRBV12-4 and TRBJ2-5; D call uncertain. Trimming took 5 bases from V and 3 from J, leaving 4 bases between them. CDR3 size: 11 residues. In DNA, the CDR3 is TGTGCCAGCAGTAATAAAGAGACCCAGTACTTC. This gives the protein CASSNKETQYF.

CDR3 region: CASSSRDRGPSPLHF. CDR3 sequence (DNA): TGTGCCAGCAGCTCCAGGGACAGGGGGCCTTCACCCCTCCACTTT. The chain uses TRBV5-4 and TRBJ1-6, with 12 bases fitting TRBD1. V shed 3 bases and J 9 bases; nucleotides not matched to a gene: 4. Germline V gene sequence: CDR1 SGHNT, CDR2 YYREEE (reference sequence). The CDR3 consists of 15 residues.

The chain joins TRBV5-5 to TRBJ2-3, with a tentative D call TRBD1 (5 bases). The CDR3 spans 17 residues. V was trimmed by 2 bases and J by 3 bases, leaving 19 bases between them. Germline-derived CDR1 and CDR2 are SGHKS and YYEKEE (reference sequence). CDR3 nucleotide sequence: TGTGCCAGCAGCTTCAGTATCGCAGGGCCTCTAACAGATACGCAGTATTTT. Residues: CASSFSIAGPLTDTQYF.

This clone was counted a single time. This chain uses TRBV3-1 (or the pseudogene TRBV3-2) with TRBJ2-7, with 7 bases lining up with TRBD1. The CDR3 consists of 15 residues. Trimming removed 4 bases from V and 1 base from J; junction bases left unmatched: 7. Germline V gene sequence: CDR1 LGHDT, CDR2 YNNKEL (reference sequence). The DNA of the CDR3 is TGTGCCAGCAGCCCCTCGGAGACAGGGTCCTACGAGCAGTACTTC. Amino acids: CASSPSETGSYEQYF.

The V gene is TRBV19, the J gene TRBJ1-2, with D hard to call. CDR3 length: 14 residues. The V and J ends lost 3 bases and 4 bases respectively, with 12 bases between them. Per the germline V gene, CDR1 is LNHDA and CDR2 is SQIVND (reference sequence). The CDR3 protein is CASSIPGRFYGYTF. The CDR3 DNA follows: TGTGCCAGTAGTATCCCCGGGAGGTTCTATGGCTACACCTTC.

The rearrangement links TRBV4-1 to TRBJ2-1, with TRBD2 identical over 10 bases. The CDR3 spans 15 residues. From germline, CDR1 is MGHRA and CDR2 YSYEKL. With V trimmed by 6 bases and J by 2 bases, 4 bases remained unmatched. The CDR3, as DNA: TGCGCCAGCAGGAAAAGCGGGGGGGCCTACAATGAGCAGTTCTTC. This codes for CASRKSGGAYNEQFF.

V gene TRBV2 combines with J gene TRBJ1-2; TRBD1 might be the D (5 bases). Germline assignment: CDR1 SNHLY and CDR2 FYNNEI. V lost 3 bases to trimming and J lost 11 bases, with 19 bases between them. This CDR3 is 14 amino acids long. CDR3 DNA: TGTGCCAGCAGTGAGGGGGGGTCAGGGCTGAGTTACACCTTC. Protein: CASSEGGSGLSYTF. Complete variable domain (other parts from reference TRBV2 and TRBJ1-2): EPEVTQTPSHQVTQMGQEVILRCVPISNHLYFYWYRQILGQKVEFLVSFYNNEISEKSEIFDDQFSVERPDGSNFTLKIRSTKLEDSAMYFCASSEGGSGLSYTFGSGTRLTVV.

V is TRBV5-4 and J is TRBJ1-4; the D gene is possibly TRBD1 (5 bases). Per germline, CDR1 SGHNT and CDR2 YYREEE (reference sequence). The CDR3 totals 14 residues. V lost 4 bases and J lost 7, with 14 bases in between. The chain's CDR3 is CASSIQGMGEKLFF. The CDR3 DNA sequence: TGTGCCAGCAGCATTCAGGGAATGGGTGAAAAACTGTTTTTT.

This rearrangement joins TRBV19 to TRBJ2-2; TRBD1 might be the D (6 bases). The length of the CDR3 is 13 residues. CDR1 is LNHDA and CDR2 is SQIVND in the germline V gene (reference sequence). Trimming removed 4 bases at V and 5 bases at J, with 8 bases between. The CDR3 loop is CASSTQGTGELFF. The CDR3 nucleotides read TGTGCCAGTAGTACACAGGGTACCGGGGAGCTGTTTTTT.

This clone turned up a few times. V is TRBV19 and J is TRBJ2-5; weak D call: TRBD2 (6 bases). Looked up from germline, CDR1 is LNHDA and CDR2 is SQIVND (reference sequence). The V gene lost 7 bases and the J gene lost 5 bases, with 23 bases spanning the gap. The CDR3 is made up of 16 amino acids. Here the CDR3 reads CASTPGLTSGGETQYF. The CDR3 DNA reads as TGTGCCAGTACCCCAGGGTTGACTAGTGGGGGGGAGACCCAGTACTTC.

Here the CDR3 DNA reads TGTGCCAGCAGCCTAAGGACAGGGGCCGATGAGCAGTTCTTC. It encodes CASSLRTGADEQFF. V usage is TRBV7-2 and J usage is TRBJ2-1, with 9 positions matching TRBD1. The CDR3 contains 14 residues. V trimming: 5 bases; J trimming: 8 bases; junction bases outside the gene matches: 7. In germline, CDR1 is SGHTA, CDR2 FQGNSA.

The rearrangement joins TRBV7-3 to TRBJ2-5; D may be TRBD2 (6 bases). Trimming took off 3 bases at V and 5 bases at J, with 10 bases between the two ends. The length of the CDR3 is 13 residues. CDR1 is SGHTA and CDR2 is FQGTGA in the germline V gene. For the CDR3, the DNA is TGTGCCAGCAGCTTCGGAGGGTTGGAGACCCAGTACTTC. Protein product: CASSFGGLETQYF.

V and J are TRBV5-1 and TRBJ2-2, with 8 bases aligning to TRBD1. This CDR3 is built from 13 residues. V lost 5 bases, J lost 5 bases, and 2 bases stayed unmatched. The germline V gene has CDR1 SGHRS and CDR2 YFSETQ. The CDR3 region is CASRTGDTGELFF. The CDR3 DNA reads TGCGCCAGCAGGACAGGGGATACCGGGGAGCTGTTTTTT. Based on the CDR3 plus reference TRBV5-1 and TRBJ2-2, the full variable domain is KAGVTQTPRYLIKTRGQQVTLSCSPISGHRSVSWYQQTPGQGLQFLFEYFSETQRNKGNFPGRFSGRQFSNSRSEMNVSTLELGDSALYLCASRTGDTGELFFGEGSRLTVL.

The chain is built from TRBV7-2 and TRBJ1-2; D remains ambiguous. V shed 1 base and J shed 4 bases, with 7 bases lying between them. The CDR3 loop spans 13 amino acids. Germline V gene data show CDR1 as SGHTA and CDR2 as FQGNSA. CDR3 bases: TGTGCCAGCAGCTTAGAGATGAGCTATGGCTACACCTTC. Translation gives CASSLEMSYGYTF.

The rearrangement uses TRBV6-2 or TRBV6-3 and TRBJ2-3; a possible D gene is TRBD1 (5 bases). Germline values: CDR1 MNHEY, CDR2 SVGEGT. Trimming stripped 6 bases from V and 1 base from J, with 17 bases between. The CDR3 length is 16 residues. The CDR3: CASSPVAGQGTDTQYF. The CDR3 coding sequence is TGTGCCAGCAGCCCGGTGGCAGGGCAAGGCACAGATACGCAGTATTTT.

This clone was detected only once. The chain recombines TRBV7-2 with TRBJ2-5; D is possibly TRBD2 (6 bases). Germline V gene data show CDR1 as SGHTA and CDR2 as FQGNSA. V dropped 3 bases and J dropped 5 bases, with 7 bases sitting between them. The CDR3 contains 12 residues. The DNA of the CDR3 is TGTGCCAGCAGCTTTGGGGGGGAGACCCAGTACTTC. Translation: CASSFGGETQYF. The variable domain in full, completed from reference TRBV7-2 and TRBJ2-5, reads GAGVSQSPSNKVTEKGKDVELRCDPISGHTALYWYRQSLGQGLEFLIYFQGNSAPDKSGLPSDRFSAERTGGSVSTLTIQRTQQEDSAVYLCASSFGGETQYFGPGTRLLVL.

The V call is TRBV28, the J call TRBJ1-2; the D gene is possibly TRBD1 (5 bases). Germline CDR1 and CDR2: MDHEN and SYDVKM. Trimming cost V 1 base and J 8 bases, with 11 bases left between them. This CDR3 has 13 amino acids. The CDR3 loop reads CASSLYPQGGYTF. Written as DNA, the CDR3 is TGTGCCAGCAGTTTATACCCCCAGGGCGGCTACACCTTC.

The chain links TRBV2 to TRBJ1-2; D remains unclear. This CDR3 contains 12 residues. V was clipped by 9 bases and J by 5 bases, with 13 bases between them. Germline V CDR1 and CDR2: SNHLY, FYNNEI. In DNA form, the CDR3 reads TGTGCCAGTCGACCGGAACTATATGGCTACACCTTC. Its translation: CASRPELYGYTF.

This chain uses TRBV6-5 with TRBJ1-3; D is unresolved. The CDR3 sequence is 13 residues long. Germline V lookup: CDR1 MNHEY, CDR2 SVGAGI. V lost 5 bases to trimming and J lost 2 bases, with 7 bases between them. Written as DNA, the CDR3 is TGTGCCAGCAGTCGAGGCGCTGGAAACACCATATATTTT. This gives the protein CASSRGAGNTIYF.

The rearrangement links TRBV6-5 to TRBJ1-1, with 10 bases matching TRBD1. Germline V gene data show CDR1 as MNHEY and CDR2 as SVGAGI. This CDR3 region has 14 residues. V dropped 6 bases and J dropped 7; count of bases not matched to a gene: 8. This CDR3 reads CASRPGQGGIEAFF. For the CDR3, the DNA is TGTGCCAGCAGACCTGGACAGGGGGGGATTGAAGCTTTCTTT.

The V gene is TRBV29-1, the J gene TRBJ2-3, with D tentatively TRBD2 (7 bases). Germline loops: CDR1 SQVTM, CDR2 ANQGSEA. The CDR3 totals 17 residues. Trimming removed 6 bases at V and 2 bases at J, with 24 bases between. In DNA, the CDR3 is TGCAGCGTGCCAGGGTCCATCGCGGGGGCCGTCACAGATACGCAGTATTTT. It translates to CSVPGSIAGAVTDTQYF.

The V and J genes are TRBV18 and TRBJ1-2; D gene uncertain. This CDR3 comprises 14 residues. Germline assignment: CDR1 KGHSH and CDR2 LQKENI. V lost 4 bases and J 1 base, leaving 10 bases between the germline ends. Here the CDR3 reads CASSHDGGNYGYTF. CDR3 sequence (DNA): TGTGCCAGCTCACACGACGGCGGTAACTATGGCTACACCTTC.

The chain carries TRBV3-1 (or the pseudogene TRBV3-2) and TRBJ1-3; D is ambiguous. The germline V and J ends were trimmed by 4 bases and 3 bases, with 13 bases remaining between them. This CDR3 comprises 15 residues. Per germline, CDR1 LGHDT and CDR2 YNNKEL (reference sequence). In DNA, the CDR3 is TGTGCCAGCAGCCCAGACCGCGGAAGTGGAAACACCATATATTTT. Protein product: CASSPDRGSGNTIYF.